Below, 3 T cell receptor beta chains from the same sample are listed, as sequenced in a study of blood T cells in healthy people across ages. Alongside a J-beta primer mix, a sample-barcoded 5' primer served in a second PCR lasting roughly 7 to 11 cycles. One entry per CDR3 protein, called by TCRdb with MiXCR from the 5' RACE reads. The data show 650,000 to 1,000,000 distinct CDR3 sequences, 35% to 40% seen once. The sample comprised blood. The receptor set was obtained from a man aged 18 to 29 in good health.

This rearrangement joins TRBV7-2 to TRBJ2-1; D is perhaps TRBD1 or TRBD2 (5 bases each). Germline-derived CDR1 and CDR2 are SGHTA and FQGNSA. V dropped 2 bases and J dropped 5 bases, with 13 bases sitting between them. The CDR3 has 15 residues. The CDR3 DNA sequence: TGTGCCAGCAGCTTACATCCCGGGACCGACAATGAGCAGTTCTTC. Protein product: CASSLHPGTDNEQFF.

Comments on this clonotype: The junction does not match germline at one end; this may be a read error. The chain uses TRBV7-7 and TRBJ2-1, with no clear D. Germline lookup yields CDR1 SSHAT and CDR2 FNYEAQ (reference sequence). The CDR3 length is 14 residues. The CDR3: CASSRFPGPNEQFF. CDR3 in DNA: TGTGCTAGCAGCCGATTTCCGGGTCCGAATGAGCAGTTCTTC.

The rearrangement uses TRBV2 and TRBJ2-3; 9 positions match TRBD2. The J segment lost 2 bases and the V segment lost 5 bases, leaving 8 bases of the junction unmatched. Per the germline V gene, CDR1 is SNHLY and CDR2 is FYNNEI. The CDR3 is 16 residues long. The CDR3 sequence: CASSLLAGVNTDTQYF. The DNA for the CDR3 is TGTGCCAGCAGTCTATTAGCGGGGGTAAACACAGATACGCAGTATTTT.